This T cell receptor (beta chain) was sequenced for a study of long-term antiretroviral therapy in people with HIV. Version v3.0 of the immunoSEQ assay ran at survey level. Generated by immunoSEQ multiplex PCR, the TCRdb table keeps only in-frame clones and is missing some. This table has roughly 30,000 clones, about 95% appearing once. The CDR3 has 13 amino acids. V lost 5 bases, J lost 6 bases, and 14 bases lay in between. The V gene's germline CDR1 is SGHTA and CDR2 FQGNSA. The sequence was obtained from a man aged 30 to 39 with HIV. This chain uses TRBV7-2 with TRBJ2-7, with D tentatively TRBD1 (6 bases). Sequencing was performed on unsorted PBMCs, taken 6 to 6.5 years after starting antiretroviral therapy. CDR3 coding DNA: TGTGCCAGCAGCCCCCGGACAGTAGGCGAGCAGTACTTC. Translated: CASSPRTVGEQYF. The whole variable domain, remainder taken from reference TRBV7-2 and TRBJ2-7, is GAGVSQSPSNKVTEKGKDVELRCDPISGHTALYWYRQSLGQGLEFLIYFQGNSAPDKSGLPSDRFSAERTGGSVSTLTIQRTQQEDSAVYLCASSPRTVGEQYFGPGTRLTVT.